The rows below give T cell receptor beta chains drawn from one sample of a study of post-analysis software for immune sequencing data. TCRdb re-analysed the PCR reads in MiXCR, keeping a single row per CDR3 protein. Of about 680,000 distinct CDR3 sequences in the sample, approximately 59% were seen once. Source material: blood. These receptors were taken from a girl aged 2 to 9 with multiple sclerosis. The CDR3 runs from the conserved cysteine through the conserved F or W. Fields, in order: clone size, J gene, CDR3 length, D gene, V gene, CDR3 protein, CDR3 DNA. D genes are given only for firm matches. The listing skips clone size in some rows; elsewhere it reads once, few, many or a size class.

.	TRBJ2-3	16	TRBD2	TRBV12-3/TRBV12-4	CASSLLASGGTDTQYF	TGTGCCAGCAGTTTACTGGCTAGCGGGGGCACAGATACGCAGTATTTT
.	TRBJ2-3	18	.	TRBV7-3	CASSPLPTWQESTDTQYF	TGTGCCAGCAGCCCCCTCCCAACGTGGCAGGAGAGCACAGATACGCAGTATTTT
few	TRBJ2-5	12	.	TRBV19	CASSGPGETQYF	TGTGCCAGTAGCGGTCCGGGGGAGACCCAGTACTTC
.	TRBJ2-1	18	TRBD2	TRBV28	CAGSFRDRRTSWHNEQFF	TGTGCCGGCAGTTTTCGAGACCGCAGGACTAGCTGGCACAATGAGCAGTTCTTC
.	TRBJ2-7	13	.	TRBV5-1	CASSFREPYEQYF	TGCGCCAGCAGCTTCCGGGAACCCTACGAGCAGTACTTC
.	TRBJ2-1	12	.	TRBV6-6	CASSGAPSEQFF	TGTGCCAGCAGTGGGGCTCCGTCGGAGCAGTTCTTC
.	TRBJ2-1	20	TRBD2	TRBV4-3	CASSQDPTTSGGPSYNEQFF	TGCGCCAGCAGCCAAGATCCGACGACTAGCGGGGGGCCTTCCTACAATGAGCAGTTCTTC
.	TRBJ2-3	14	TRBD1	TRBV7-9	CASSWGQSTDTQYF	TGTGCCAGCAGCTGGGGACAGAGCACAGATACGCAGTATTTT
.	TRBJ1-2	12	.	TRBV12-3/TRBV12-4	CASSWEGYGYTF	TGTGCCAGCAGTTGGGAGGGCTATGGCTACACCTTC
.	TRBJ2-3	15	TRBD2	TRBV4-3	CASSQGLGGTDTQYF	TGCGCCAGCAGCCAAGGATTGGGAGGGACAGATACGCAGTATTTT
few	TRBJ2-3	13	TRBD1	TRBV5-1	CASRTGGEDTQYF	TGCGCCAGCAGGACAGGGGGCGAGGATACGCAGTATTTT
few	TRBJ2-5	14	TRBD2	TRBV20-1	CSANPGLYQETQYF	TGCAGTGCTAATCCGGGACTATACCAAGAGACCCAGTACTTC
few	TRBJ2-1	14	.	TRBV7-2	CANSNGWPYNEQFF	TGTGCCAACTCGAACGGGTGGCCTTACAATGAGCAGTTCTTC
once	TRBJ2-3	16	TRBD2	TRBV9	CASSVGMGLEADTQYF	TGTGCCAGCAGCGTAGGAATGGGACTAGAGGCAGATACGCAGTATTTT
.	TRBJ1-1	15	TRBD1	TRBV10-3	CAISEYRTGYFEAFF	TGTGCCATCAGTGAGTATAGGACAGGGTATTTTGAAGCTTTCTTT
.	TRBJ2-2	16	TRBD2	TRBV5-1	CASSATTPAGGGELFF	TGCGCCAGCAGCGCAACGACCCCAGCGGGAGGCGGGGAGCTGTTTTTT
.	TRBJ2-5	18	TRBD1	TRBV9	CASSVIGLGQGVGETQYF	TGTGCCAGCAGCGTTATTGGCTTAGGGCAGGGGGTTGGTGAGACCCAGTACTTC
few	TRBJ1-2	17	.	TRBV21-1	CASSNCRDRDSSYGYTF	TGTGCCAGCAGCAATTGCCGGGACAGGGATAGTAGCTATGGCTACACCTTC
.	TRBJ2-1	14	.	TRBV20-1	CSASSPSRVHEQFF	TGCAGTGCCTCCTCCCCCTCACGAGTCCATGAGCAGTTCTTC
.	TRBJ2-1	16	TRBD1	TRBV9	CASSPDPGQVNNEQFF	TGTGCCAGCAGCCCCGACCCCGGACAGGTAAACAATGAGCAGTTCTTC
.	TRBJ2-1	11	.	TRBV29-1	CSVAPGDEQFF	TGCAGCGTGGCCCCGGGGGATGAGCAGTTCTTC
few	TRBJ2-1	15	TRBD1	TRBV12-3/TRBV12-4	CASSVTGQLYNEQFF	TGTGCCAGCAGTGTCACGGGACAGCTTTACAATGAGCAGTTCTTC
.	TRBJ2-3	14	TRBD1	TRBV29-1	CSVRDRGPADTQYF	TGCAGCGTTAGGGACAGGGGGCCAGCAGATACGCAGTATTTT
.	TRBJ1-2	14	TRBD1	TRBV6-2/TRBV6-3	CASSYSMGTAGYTF	TGTGCCAGCAGTTACTCGATGGGGACAGCCGGCTACACCTTC
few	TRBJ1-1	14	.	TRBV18	CASSPGKGNTEAFF	TGTGCCAGCTCACCCGGGAAAGGGAACACTGAAGCTTTCTTT
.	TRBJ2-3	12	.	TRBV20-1	CSARDEGPGQYF	TGCAGTGCTAGAGATGAAGGACCGGGGCAGTATTTT
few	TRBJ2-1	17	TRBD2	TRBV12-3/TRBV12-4	CASSLDVGGSYHNEQFF	TGTGCCAGCAGTTTAGACGTCGGGGGGAGTTATCACAATGAGCAGTTCTTC
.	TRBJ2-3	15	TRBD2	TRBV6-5	CASRSGGAGTDTQYF	TGTGCCAGCAGAAGCGGGGGGGCCGGCACAGATACGCAGTATTTT
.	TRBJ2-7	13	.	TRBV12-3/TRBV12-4	CASSYLATYEQYF	TGTGCCAGCAGTTATTTGGCGACCTACGAGCAGTACTTC
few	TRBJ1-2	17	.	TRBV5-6	CASSLGPGGREEYGYTF	TGTGCCAGCAGCTTGGGGCCCGGCGGCAGAGAAGAATATGGCTACACCTTC
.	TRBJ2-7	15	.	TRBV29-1	CSELGTTDSSYEQYF	TGCAGCGAGTTGGGGACAACCGATAGCTCCTACGAGCAGTACTTC
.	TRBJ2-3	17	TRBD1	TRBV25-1	CASSEWMGQLGTDTQYF	TGTGCCAGCAGTGAATGGATGGGACAGTTGGGCACAGATACGCAGTATTTT
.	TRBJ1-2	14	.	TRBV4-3	CASSQKSGNYGYTF	TGCGCCAGCAGCCAAAAATCAGGGAATTATGGCTACACCTTC
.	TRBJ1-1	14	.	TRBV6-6	CASSYSQGKTEAFF	TGTGCCAGCAGTTACTCGCAGGGGAAGACTGAAGCTTTCTTT
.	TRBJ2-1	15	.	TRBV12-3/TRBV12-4	CASSLSGQGLDEQFF	TGTGCCAGCAGTTTATCCGGCCAAGGTCTGGATGAGCAGTTCTTC
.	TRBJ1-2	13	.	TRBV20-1	CSARDQEATGYTF	TGCAGTGCTAGAGATCAGGAGGCGACTGGCTACACCTTC